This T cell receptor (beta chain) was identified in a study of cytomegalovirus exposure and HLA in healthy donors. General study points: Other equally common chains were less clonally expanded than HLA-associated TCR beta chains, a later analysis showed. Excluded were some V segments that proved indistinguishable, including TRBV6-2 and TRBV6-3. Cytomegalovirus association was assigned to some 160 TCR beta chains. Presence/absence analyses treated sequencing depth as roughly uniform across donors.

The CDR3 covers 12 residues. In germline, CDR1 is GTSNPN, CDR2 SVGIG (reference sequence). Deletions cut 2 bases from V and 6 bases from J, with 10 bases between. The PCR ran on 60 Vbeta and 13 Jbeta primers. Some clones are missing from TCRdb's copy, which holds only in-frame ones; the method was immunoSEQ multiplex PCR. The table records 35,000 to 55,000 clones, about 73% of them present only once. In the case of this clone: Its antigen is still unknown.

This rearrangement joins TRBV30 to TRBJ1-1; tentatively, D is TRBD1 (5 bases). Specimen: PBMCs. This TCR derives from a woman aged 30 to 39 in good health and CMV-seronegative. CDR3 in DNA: TGTGCCTGGAGTAAAGGGGTCTCTGAAGCTTTCTTT. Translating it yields CAWSKGVSEAFF.